This entry is about one TCR beta chain. The antigen remains unidentified. Germline V CDR1 and CDR2: SGHTA, FQGTGA. V dropped 6 bases and J dropped 6; count of bases not matched to a gene: 5. This CDR3 contains 13 residues. The data were produced by immunoSEQ multiplex PCR, yet TCRdb's version contains in-frame clones alone and is incomplete. The table records hundreds of thousands of clones, 73% of them present only once. Recent acute infections and vaccinations were absent in the healthy HIV-negative adult donors. The sample is drawn from a study of shared clonotypes between healthy human individuals. Study-level findings and limits: Clonotype sharing among donors was expected to depend on sequencing depth. When compared with the clonotypes that were shared by all four sorted-subset donors, the non-shared clonotypes turned out to have lower generation probabilities. In this cohort, only blood was sampled, and tissue repertoires likely differ.

This chain joins TRBV7-3 and TRBJ1-1; 9 bases are a match to TRBD1. The material sequenced was memory CD4+ T cells sorted from blood. Described subset: CD45RA-negative fraction. This receptor was taken from a woman aged 25 to 39 in good health. Here the CDR3 reads CASSPGQGSEAFF. Written as DNA, the CDR3 is TGTGCCAGCAGTCCGGGACAGGGCTCTGAAGCTTTCTTT.